The rows below give T cell receptor beta chains drawn from one sample of a study of control samples from healthy donors and cancer patients. TCRdb's copy holds only in-frame clones and misses some; the assay was immunoSEQ multiplex PCR. The table lists 70,000 to 100,000 clones, about 90% of them singletons, with 1.5% to 2% in the top ten. The material sequenced was PBMCs. These receptor sequences come from a woman aged 55-75 years with head and neck cancer. The CDR3 runs from the conserved cysteine through the conserved F or W. The D gene is left open where the match is weak. The listing skips clone size in some rows; elsewhere it reads once, few, many or a size class.

v_call	d_call	clone_size	cdr3_length	j_call	cdr3_aa	cdr3_nt
TRBV5-1	TRBD2	-	22	TRBJ2-1	CASSLVPPVTGLAGASYNEQFF	TGCGCCAGCAGCTTGGTGCCCCCGGTCACCGGACTAGCGGGAGCCTCCTACAATGAGCAGTTCTTC
TRBV27	TRBD1	-	14	TRBJ2-5	CASGDRRSQETQYF	TGTGCCAGCGGGGACAGACGTTCACAAGAGACCCAGTACTTC
TRBV10-1	-	-	17	TRBJ1-6	CASSDPDTALSLGWFHF	TGCGCCAGCAGTGACCCGGACACGGCCCTTTCGCTGGGGTGGTTCCACTTT
TRBV5-5	-	-	16	TRBJ2-7	CASSLNRGGMPYEQYF	TGTGCCAGCAGCTTGAATAGGGGGGGCATGCCCTACGAGCAGTACTTC
TRBV19	TRBD1	-	16	TRBJ1-1	CASAREVQGARTEAFF	TGTGCCAGTGCCCGCGAAGTACAGGGGGCGAGGACTGAAGCTTTCTTT
TRBV5-6	-	-	13	TRBJ1-3	CASSPSSLNTIYF	TGTGCCAGCAGCCCCTCCTCCTTAAACACCATATATTTT
TRBV3-1/TRBV3-2	-	-	17	TRBJ2-7	CASSPIRGGRMYYEQYF	TGTGCCAGCAGCCCGATACGGGGTGGAAGAATGTACTACGAGCAGTACTTC
TRBV6-5	-	-	13	TRBJ2-1	CASGASSYNEQFF	TGTGCCAGCGGGGCGAGCTCCTACAATGAGCAGTTCTTC
TRBV5-1	TRBD1	few	16	TRBJ2-6	CASSWTGGGGANVLTF	TGCGCCAGCAGCTGGACAGGGGGCGGGGGGGCCAACGTCCTGACTTTC
TRBV3-1/TRBV3-2	TRBD1	-	13	TRBJ2-1	CASSDRVSNEQFF	TGTGCCAGCAGCGACAGGGTATCAAATGAGCAGTTCTTC
TRBV7-9	-	-	14	TRBJ2-5	CASSLNPLWETQYF	TGTGCCAGCAGCTTAAATCCCCTGTGGGAGACCCAGTACTTC
TRBV4-1	-	-	17	TRBJ2-1	CASSQGPGATSYNEQFF	TGCGCCAGCAGCCAAGGACCGGGAGCTACATCCTACAATGAGCAGTTCTTC
TRBV27	TRBD1	once	15	TRBJ2-7	CASSFRGRGTYEQYF	TGTGCCAGCAGTTTCAGGGGGCGAGGAACTTACGAGCAGTACTTC
TRBV10-3	TRBD1	-	13	TRBJ1-6	CATDRVGNSPLHF	TGTGCCACAGACAGGGTTGGGAATTCACCCCTCCACTTT
TRBV3-1/TRBV3-2	-	once	14	TRBJ1-2	CASSQLGPGDGYTF	TGTGCCAGCAGCCAACTAGGACCGGGGGATGGCTACACCTTC
TRBV28	-	-	14	TRBJ2-3	CASSLPGIVDTQYF	TGTGCCAGCAGTTTACCAGGGATTGTAGATACGCAGTATTTT
TRBV7-2	-	-	14	TRBJ2-7	CASSLEVSSYEQYF	TGTGCCAGCAGCTTAGAGGTCAGCTCCTACGAGCAGTACTTC
TRBV7-9	TRBD2	-	14	TRBJ2-7	CASSLSGRPYEQYF	TGTGCCAGCAGCTTAAGCGGGAGGCCGTACGAGCAGTACTTC
TRBV5-6	-	-	16	TRBJ1-6	CASSLLSGGRDSPLHF	TGTGCCAGCAGCTTGCTATCCGGGGGGCGGGATTCACCCCTCCACTTT
TRBV28	-	-	12	TRBJ2-7	CASSSPQFEQYF	TGTGCCAGCAGTTCCCCTCAGTTCGAGCAGTACTTC
TRBV4-3	-	-	17	TRBJ2-1	CASSQEPGWDSYNEQFF	TGCGCCAGCAGCCAAGAACCGGGATGGGACTCCTACAATGAGCAGTTCTTC
TRBV15	TRBD1	-	16	TRBJ2-7	CATSRDRGQGFDEQYF	TGTGCCACCAGCAGAGATCGGGGACAGGGTTTCGACGAGCAGTACTTC
TRBV19	-	-	15	TRBJ2-6	CASSIWGAGANVLTF	TGTGCCAGTAGTATCTGGGGCGCTGGGGCCAACGTCCTGACTTTC
TRBV11-2	-	-	14	TRBJ1-5	CASSLGQENQPQHF	TGTGCCAGCAGCTTAGGACAGGAAAATCAGCCCCAGCATTTT
TRBV6-6	TRBD1	once	15	TRBJ2-2	CASSARTGEAGELFF	TGTGCCAGCAGTGCCCGGACAGGGGAGGCCGGGGAGCTGTTTTTT
TRBV24-1	-	-	13	TRBJ1-2	CATSESAWQGYTF	TGTGCCACCAGTGAGTCGGCGTGGCAAGGCTACACCTTC
TRBV9	TRBD2	-	21	TRBJ2-2	CASSAPKSGRGVTGLAGELFF	TGTGCCAGCAGCGCGCCAAAAAGCGGGAGAGGCGTTACGGGGCTCGCCGGGGAGCTGTTTTTT
TRBV30	TRBD2	-	14	TRBJ2-6	CAWTGGGRANVLTF	TGTGCCTGGACGGGCGGGGGACGGGCCAACGTCCTGACTTTC
TRBV27	TRBD2	-	15	TRBJ2-1	CASSIGASGSYEQFF	TGTGCCAGCAGCATCGGGGCTAGCGGGAGTTATGAGCAGTTCTTC
TRBV14	TRBD1	-	17	TRBJ2-3	CASSQDYGTASTDTQYF	TGTGCCAGCAGCCAAGATTATGGGACAGCGAGCACAGATACGCAGTATTTT
TRBV11-3	TRBD2	-	15	TRBJ2-3	CASSLGSGSTDTQYF	TGTGCCAGCAGCTTGGGTAGCGGGAGTACAGATACGCAGTATTTT
TRBV5-8	-	-	14	TRBJ1-3	CASSHLNSGNTIYF	TGTGCCAGCAGCCACCTAAACAGTGGAAACACCATATATTTT
TRBV1	-	-	18	TRBJ2-2	CTSSQEEGAGEGTGELFF	TGCACCAGCAGCCAAGAGGAAGGGGCGGGAGAGGGCACCGGGGAGCTGTTTTTT
TRBV20-1	-	few	16	TRBJ1-6	CSASEGRDSFNSPLHF	TGCAGTGCTAGTGAGGGGAGAGACAGCTTTAATTCACCCCTCCACTTT
TRBV18	-	few	11	TRBJ2-1	CASSPTGEQFF	TGTGCCAGCTCACCAACGGGGGAGCAGTTCTTC
TRBV11-1	TRBD1	-	14	TRBJ2-5	CASSHDRVPETQYF	TGTGCCAGCAGCCATGACAGGGTCCCAGAGACCCAGTACTTC
TRBV5-1	-	-	15	TRBJ2-2	CASSSITGNTGELFF	TGCGCCAGCAGCTCAATCACAGGAAACACCGGGGAGCTGTTTTTT
TRBV18	-	-	16	TRBJ1-4	CASSRQQSATNEKLFF	TGTGCCAGCTCACGGCAACAAAGCGCAACTAATGAAAAACTGTTTTTT
TRBV12-3/TRBV12-4	-	-	13	TRBJ2-5	CASKRWSTGTQYF	TGTGCCAGCAAAAGGTGGTCCACAGGGACCCAGTACTTC
TRBV10-1	-	once	15	TRBJ2-1	CASSEHLTRSNEQFF	TGCGCCAGCAGTGAGCACTTAACTCGTTCTAATGAGCAGTTCTTC
TRBV6-1	-	-	13	TRBJ1-2	CASSESSDYGYTF	TGTGCCAGCAGTGAATCGTCCGACTATGGCTACACCTTC
TRBV6-5	-	-	15	TRBJ1-3	CASSYKGLGGNTIYF	TGTGCCAGCAGTTATAAGGGACTGGGTGGAAACACCATATATTTT
TRBV6-2/TRBV6-3	TRBD2	-	16	TRBJ2-1	CASSPAWLAGGGEQFF	TGTGCCAGCAGTCCGGCTTGGCTAGCGGGAGGCGGTGAGCAGTTCTTC
TRBV7-6	TRBD2	-	18	TRBJ2-1	CASEEGSRGVAGHNEQFF	TGTGCCAGTGAAGAGGGGTCCCGCGGGGTAGCGGGACACAATGAGCAGTTCTTC
TRBV12-3/TRBV12-4	-	-	13	TRBJ2-1	CASSFSGRNEQFF	TGTGCCAGCAGTTTCAGTGGGAGGAATGAGCAGTTCTTC
TRBV5-4	-	-	15	TRBJ1-2	CASSSPVGGNYGYTF	TGTGCCAGCAGCTCGCCCGTGGGCGGGAACTATGGCTACACCTTC
TRBV9	TRBD2	-	12	TRBJ2-5	CASSTSGRALYF	TGTGCCAGCAGCACAAGCGGGAGGGCTCTGTACTTC
TRBV19	TRBD2	-	16	TRBJ2-1	CASSIMAAGGGNEQFF	TGTGCCAGTAGTATCATGGCGGCGGGAGGAGGCAATGAGCAGTTCTTC
TRBV30	-	-	13	TRBJ1-5	CAWGRGLAQPQHF	TGTGCCTGGGGACGGGGTCTCGCTCAGCCCCAGCATTTT
TRBV10-3	TRBD1	-	15	TRBJ1-5	CAISSDRPFTQPQHF	TGTGCCATCAGTTCGGACAGGCCGTTTACTCAGCCCCAGCATTTT
TRBV28	TRBD1	few	15	TRBJ1-5	CASRGDRGGNQPQHF	TGTGCCAGCAGGGGCGACAGGGGTGGGAATCAGCCCCAGCATTTT
TRBV11-2	TRBD2	-	18	TRBJ2-1	CASSFFLAGALGPNEQFF	TGTGCCAGCAGCTTTTTCCTAGCGGGAGCTTTAGGGCCAAATGAGCAGTTCTTC
TRBV19	TRBD1	-	14	TRBJ1-2	CASTKDRRSYGYTF	TGTGCCAGTACCAAGGACAGGAGGAGCTATGGCTACACCTTC
TRBV19	TRBD2	-	16	TRBJ2-3	CASSISPGLGVGAQYF	TGTGCCAGTAGTATATCGCCGGGACTAGGGGTGGGGGCGCAGTATTTT